Here is one TCR beta chain with its context. Its antigen is unknown. This may come from a read error, since a much larger clone is one base off. Anyone with other autoimmune disease or infection in the prior four weeks was excluded. This CDR3 has 12 amino acids. Per germline, CDR1 ENHRY and CDR2 SYGVKD. V was clipped by 3 bases and J by 6 bases, with 9 bases between them. This sample is drawn from a study of type 1 and type 2 diabetes patients. Study at large: The cohort mixed type 1 diabetes, type 2 diabetes and nondiabetic donors.

Study conclusions and caveats: Type 2 diabetes and control samples shared highly correlated V and J usage, averaging roughly 0.97.

PCR was run on genomic DNA. Amplification of the beta chain CDR3 used 30 forward and 13 reverse multiplex primers. In TCRdb, the multiplex PCR reads were re-called with MiXCR into one record per CDR3 protein. Of 270,000 or so distinct CDR3 sequences in the sample, roughly 50% were seen once. The chain joins TRBV10-3 to TRBJ2-7, with D uncertain. The sequence was obtained from a man in his late teens or twenties with type 2 diabetes. Sequencing was carried out using peripheral blood mononuclear cells (PBMCs). CDR3 bases: TGTGCCATCAGTGACGTACCCTGCGAGCAGTACTTC. The encoded protein is CAISDVPCEQYF.